The 26 T cell receptor beta chains given below trace back to one sample, sequenced in a study of patients and donors after allogeneic stem cell transplantation. TCRdb re-called the RT-PCR reads with MiXCR, one entry per CDR3 protein. The sample holds about a million distinct CDR3 sequences, roughly 17% seen once. The sequenced material came from blood, either unsorted or a sorted T cell fraction (not recorded which). These receptors all stem from a human donor who was either an allogeneic HSCT recipient or a stem cell or donor lymphocyte infusion donor (not recorded which). It is not recorded whose cells these are; they may come from a transplant donor.

V gene TRBV5-6 combines with J gene TRBJ2-2; 7 bases fit TRBD1. Trimming cost V 5 bases and J 0 bases; bases outside gene matches: 4. Per the germline V gene, CDR1 is SGHDT and CDR2 is YYEEEE. The CDR3 is 15 amino acids. CDR3 bases: TGTGCCAGCAGGGCCGGGACAGCGAACACCGGGGAGCTGTTTTTT. It translates to CASRAGTANTGELFF. The full variable domain, in which reference TRBV5-6 and TRBJ2-2 provide the parts outside the CDR3, is DAGVTQSPTHLIKTRGQQVTLRCSPKSGHDTVSWYQQALGQGPQFIFQYYEEEERQRGNFPDRFSGHQFPNYSSELNVNALLLGDSALYLCASRAGTANTGELFFGEGSRLTVL.

This chain joins TRBV6-4 and TRBJ1-1; TRBD1 might be the D (6 bases). Between the trimmed V and J ends, which lost 10 bases and 1 base, there was a span of 16 bases. Germline CDR1 and CDR2: MRHNA and SNTAGT. There are 14 residues in the CDR3. Here the CDR3 DNA reads TGTGCCACCCGTTTAACAGGGACGAACACTGAAGCTTTCTTT. It translates to CATRLTGTNTEAFF.

The chain joins TRBV25-1 to TRBJ1-3; D unclear. Trimming left V 4 bases short and J 0 bases short, with 4 bases between. Germline V lookup: CDR1 MGHDK, CDR2 SYGVNS. The CDR3 consists of 13 residues. CDR3 loop: CASSVNSGNTIYF. CDR3 DNA sequence: TGTGCCAGCAGTGTAAACTCTGGAAACACCATATATTTT.

V usage is TRBV30 and J usage is TRBJ1-1; D is undetermined. The CDR3 covers 11 residues. The ends were cut back, 3 bases at V and 5 bases at J, with 7 bases in the middle. CDR1 GTSNPN and CDR2 SVGIG come from the germline V gene (reference sequence). The CDR3 region is CAWRLETEAFF. Written as DNA, the CDR3 is TGTGCCTGGAGGTTGGAGACTGAAGCTTTCTTT.

The rearrangement links TRBV6-5 to TRBJ1-2, with unresolved D. The V gene's germline CDR1 is MNHEY and CDR2 SVGAGI. Trimming removed 0 bases at V and 4 bases at J, with 12 bases between. The CDR3 has 15 amino acids. CDR3 loop: CASSYSGRQIYGYTF. The CDR3 nucleotides are TGTGCCAGCAGTTACTCAGGCCGGCAGATCTATGGCTACACCTTC.

This clonotype was counted only a few times. The V gene is TRBV12-3 or TRBV12-4, the J gene TRBJ1-3, with D possibly matching TRBD1 (5 bases). This CDR3 is built from 13 residues. V was trimmed by 2 bases and J by 7 bases, leaving 9 bases between them. The CDR3, as DNA: TGTGCCAGCAGTTTATTCAGGGCTAACACCATATATTTT. Amino acids: CASSLFRANTIYF.

The chain recombines TRBV5-1 with TRBJ2-1, with a possible D match to TRBD2 (6 bases). The CDR3 has 14 residues. Looked up from germline, CDR1 is SGHRS and CDR2 is YFSETQ. V was pared by 4 bases and J by 8 bases, with 16 bases between. CDR3 DNA sequence: TGCGCCAGCAGCCGAGGGGTCTCGGGGGATGAGCAGTTCTTC. It encodes CASSRGVSGDEQFF.

The chain links TRBV5-1 to TRBJ2-2, with 7 bases aligning to TRBD2. With 0 bases clipped from V and 0 bases from J, the junction kept 2 bases outside the gene matches. Germline CDR1 and CDR2: SGHRS and YFSETQ. This CDR3 region has 16 residues. The CDR3 DNA follows: TGCGCCAGCAGCTTGGCCAGCGGGACGAACACCGGGGAGCTGTTTTTT. Translation: CASSLASGTNTGELFF. Full variable domain (rest looked up from reference TRBV5-1 and TRBJ2-2): KAGVTQTPRYLIKTRGQQVTLSCSPISGHRSVSWYQQTPGQGLQFLFEYFSETQRNKGNFPGRFSGRQFSNSRSEMNVSTLELGDSALYLCASSLASGTNTGELFFGEGSRLTVL.

A few counts support this clonotype. The chain is built from TRBV15 and TRBJ2-1; a weak D match, TRBD1 (7 bases). This CDR3 has 14 residues. The V end was cut by 8 bases, the J end by 6 bases, with 17 bases between. Germline V gene data show CDR1 as LNHNV and CDR2 as YYDKDF (reference sequence). The CDR3 nucleotides are TGTGCCACCGCAGGGGGGTCCGTCTCCAATGAGCAGTTCTTC. Encoded protein: CATAGGSVSNEQFF.

The chain is built from TRBV4-1 and TRBJ2-1; 12 bases fit TRBD2. Trimming cost V 1 base and J 4 bases; bases outside gene matches: 8. Per germline, CDR1 MGHRA and CDR2 YSYEKL. CDR3 length: 18 amino acids. CDR3 sequence (DNA): TGCGCCAGCAGCCAAGTGGGTGGAGGGACTAGCGGGTACAATGAGCAGTTCTTC. It translates to CASSQVGGGTSGYNEQFF.

V and J are TRBV11-2 and TRBJ1-2, with D hard to call. Germline-derived CDR1 and CDR2 are SGHAT and FQNNGV. The germline V and J ends were trimmed by 1 base and 4 bases, with 10 bases remaining between them. This CDR3 comprises 14 residues. The CDR3 protein is CASSLVWASYGYTF. For the CDR3, the DNA is TGTGCCAGCAGCTTAGTATGGGCATCCTATGGCTACACCTTC.

On this clonotype itself: The conserved final phenylalanine or tryptophan is absent from the CDR3, which likely points to a read error. The gene calls are TRBV20-1 and TRBJ1-1; D ambiguous. V gave up 4 bases and J gave up 2 bases, with 11 bases separating them. The CDR3 runs 13 residues. CDR1 is DFQATT and CDR2 is SNEGSKA in the germline V gene (reference sequence). The CDR3 reads CSATDRPNTEAFS. In nucleotides, the CDR3 is TGCAGTGCTACGGACCGGCCAAACACTGAAGCTTTCTCT.

This sequence joins TRBV29-1 and TRBJ2-1; 11 positions agree with TRBD1. This CDR3 is 14 amino acids long. The V segment lost 4 bases and the J segment 10 bases; nucleotides outside the gene matches: 9. Germline CDR1 is SQVTM and CDR2 is ANQGSEA. The CDR3 here is CSVVYRTGGNEQFF. As DNA, the CDR3 is TGCAGCGTTGTATATAGGACAGGGGGCAACGAGCAGTTCTTC.

This rearrangement joins TRBV12-3 or TRBV12-4 to TRBJ2-1; a weak D match, TRBD2 (7 bases). CDR3 length: 15 amino acids. Trimming left V 6 bases short and J 10 bases short, with 22 bases between. The CDR3 nucleotides are TGTGCCAGCAGCCCTCGAGGGGGGGTCTTATGGGAGCAGTTCTTC. Residues: CASSPRGGVLWEQFF.

This clonotype showed up just a few times. The chain is built from TRBV11-2 and TRBJ2-7, with D perhaps matching TRBD1 (6 bases). Per germline, CDR1 SGHAT and CDR2 FQNNGV. Trimming removed 5 bases at V and 1 base at J, with 12 bases between. The length of the CDR3 is 14 residues. The CDR3 is CASSIITGSYEQYF. CDR3 DNA: TGTGCCAGCAGCATAATAACAGGGTCCTACGAGCAGTACTTC.

The chain employs TRBV27 and TRBJ2-3; 8 bases fit TRBD2. Trimming cost V 4 bases and J 8 bases; bases outside gene matches: 11. The CDR3 totals 15 residues. Germline V CDR1 and CDR2: MNHEY, SMNVEV (reference sequence). The CDR3 protein is CASSWGTRDSATQYF. CDR3 DNA sequence: TGTGCCAGCAGTTGGGGGACTAGGGACTCGGCTACGCAGTATTTT.

V is TRBV6-5 and J is TRBJ1-1; TRBD1 might be the D (5 bases). In germline, CDR1 is MNHEY, CDR2 SVGAGI. Trimming stripped 4 bases from V and 4 bases from J, with 13 bases between. The CDR3 consists of 14 residues. CDR3 region: CASSSQGSITEAFF. DNA of the CDR3: TGTGCCAGCAGTTCCCAGGGAAGTATCACTGAAGCTTTCTTT.

The rearrangement links TRBV24-1 to TRBJ2-7; weak D call: TRBD1 (5 bases). This CDR3 region has 12 residues. Trimming removed 8 bases at V and 2 bases at J, with 9 bases between. Germline V lookup: CDR1 KGHDR, CDR2 SFDVKD. Written as DNA, the CDR3 is TGTGCCACCATGGACACAACCTACGAGCAGTACTTC. It specifies CATMDTTYEQYF.

This clonotype was counted between two and nine times. The V and J genes are TRBV6-1 and TRBJ2-7; 9 bases align to TRBD2. This CDR3 comprises 14 residues. Per germline, CDR1 MNHNS and CDR2 SASEGT. V lost 4 bases to trimming and J lost 2 bases; unmatched junction nucleotides: 3. The CDR3 protein is CASSGGGRAYEQYF. In nucleotides, the CDR3 is TGTGCCAGCAGTGGTGGCGGGAGGGCCTACGAGCAGTACTTC.

The chain employs TRBV12-3 or TRBV12-4 and TRBJ1-1, with D possibly TRBD1 on 6 matching bases. Trimming took 5 bases from V and 1 from J, leaving 11 bases between them. CDR3 length equals 14 residues. The CDR3 sequence is CASSIRGPNTEAFF. The CDR3 DNA reads as TGTGCCAGCAGTATCAGGGGACCGAACACTGAAGCTTTCTTT.

This clonotype was detected a few times. J is TRBJ1-2 and V is TRBV5-5; 11 nucleotides match TRBD1. The V and J ends lost 5 bases and 1 base, in that order; junction bases with no gene match: 10. Germline values: CDR1 SGHKS, CDR2 YYEKEE (reference sequence). CDR3 length: 17 residues. This CDR3 reads CASSVGTGGFLNYGYTF. Written as DNA, the CDR3 is TGTGCCAGCAGTGTTGGGACAGGGGGATTCCTTAACTATGGCTACACCTTC.

The chain combines TRBV10-3 with TRBJ2-3; no definite D call. The germline gives CDR1 ENHRY, CDR2 SYGVKD. V was shortened by 7 bases and J by 0 bases, with 11 bases between the two germline ends. This CDR3 spans 14 amino acids. CDR3 nucleotide sequence: TGTGCCATCACTCACGATATCAGCACAGATACGCAGTATTTT. It codes for CAITHDISTDTQYF.

The chain combines TRBV20-1 with TRBJ2-5; 7 bases are shared with TRBD1. The germline CDR1 and CDR2 sequences are DFQATT and SNEGSKA (reference sequence). This CDR3 contains 13 residues. Trimming removed 6 bases from V and 2 bases from J; junction bases left unmatched: 6. The CDR3: CSAPDRAQETQYF. CDR3 nucleotide sequence: TGCAGTGCCCCTGACAGGGCTCAAGAGACCCAGTACTTC.

This clonotype came up a few times. The chain links TRBV7-6 to TRBJ1-1; no clear D gene. The V end lost 5 bases, the J end lost 0 bases, and 22 bases lay between the germline ends. This CDR3 region has 18 residues. Germline V gene data show CDR1 as SGHVS and CDR2 as FNYEAQ. CDR3 in DNA: TGTGCCAGCAGCCTCCGGGCCCCTGGAACCCTCCTGAACACTGAAGCTTTCTTT. Protein sequence: CASSLRAPGTLLNTEAFF.

The J gene is TRBJ2-2, the V gene TRBV12-3 or TRBV12-4; D remains unclear. V was trimmed by 2 bases and J by 3 bases, leaving 10 bases between them. The CDR3 length is 15 residues. CDR3 sequence (DNA): TGTGCCAGCAGTTTAAGGCTAGGATACACCGGGGAGCTGTTTTTT. It translates to CASSLRLGYTGELFF.

This chain joins TRBV29-1 and TRBJ2-7, with D possibly being TRBD1 (6 bases). The CDR3 has 14 amino acids. V lost 6 bases and J 2 bases, leaving 17 bases between the germline ends. CDR1 and CDR2 (germline): SQVTM, ANQGSEA. The CDR3 is CSVVQGRTTYEQYF. CDR3 sequence (DNA): TGCAGCGTGGTACAGGGTCGTACTACCTACGAGCAGTACTTC.